The 9 T cell receptor beta chains in this list originate from one sample, sequenced in a study of T cells in localized non-small cell lung cancer. Clones were sequenced by immunoSEQ multiplex PCR, and TCRdb holds only the in-frame ones, with some missing. The table has 29,000 or so clones, around 90% seen once; the top ten hold over 10%. The sequencing used peripheral blood, collected before any cancer treatment. All receptors come from a female donor older than 55 with stage III squamous cell lung carcinoma.

The V gene is TRBV28, the J gene TRBJ2-7; D is ambiguous. CDR1 and CDR2 from the germline V gene are MDHEN and SYDVKM. CDR3 size: 14 residues. V lost 2 bases, J lost 2 bases, and 10 bases lay in between. The CDR3 DNA sequence: TGTGCCAGCAGTTTACCCCTCGCGACCTACGAGCAGTACTTC. This sequence encodes CASSLPLATYEQYF.

The rearrangement uses TRBV9 and TRBJ2-7; weak D call: TRBD1 (6 bases). The germline V and J ends were trimmed by 0 bases and 2 bases, with 12 bases remaining between them. The CDR3 consists of 15 residues. CDR1 is SGDLS, CDR2 YYNGEE, per germline. For the CDR3, the DNA is TGTGCCAGCAGCGTAGGGACAGATAGGACCTACGAGCAGTACTTC. Protein product: CASSVGTDRTYEQYF.

There are a few counts of this clone. J is TRBJ1-2 and V is TRBV6-4; D may be TRBD1 (5 bases). Germline V gives CDR1 MRHNA, CDR2 SNTAGT. Trimming shortened V by 5 bases and J by 8 bases, and 12 bases separated the two germline ends. The CDR3 length is 12 residues. CDR3 region: CASSYGGWGYTF. Written as DNA, the CDR3 is TGTGCCAGCAGTTACGGGGGTTGGGGCTACACCTTC.

CDR3 amino acids: CASSQSVPGPNTEAFF. Written as DNA, the CDR3 is TGCGCCAGCAGCCAAAGTGTCCCGGGGCCGAACACTGAAGCTTTCTTT. The rearrangement links TRBV4-3 to TRBJ1-1; the D gene is possibly TRBD1 (5 bases). From germline, CDR1 is LGHNA and CDR2 YSLEER. This CDR3 has 16 amino acids. The V gene lost 2 bases and the J gene lost 1 base, with 14 bases spanning the gap.

The chain recombines TRBV2 with TRBJ1-2; 8 nucleotides match TRBD1. Losses at the gene ends were 6 bases for V and 4 bases for J; bases not matched to a gene: 10. Per the germline V gene, CDR1 is SNHLY and CDR2 is FYNNEI. The CDR3 totals 15 residues. CDR3 nucleotide sequence: TGTGCCAGCAGGCCGGGCCTGACAGGGGTCTATGGCTACACCTTC. Its translation is CASRPGLTGVYGYTF.

This chain links TRBV15 with TRBJ1-5; TRBD1 matches 7 bases. In germline, CDR1 is LNHNV, CDR2 YYDKDF (reference sequence). Trimming took 3 bases from V and 6 from J; bases not matched to a gene: 5. The CDR3 runs 14 residues. In DNA form, the CDR3 reads TGTGCCACCAGCAGCAACAGGGGCGGTCAGCCCCAGCATTTT. Translated: CATSSNRGGQPQHF.

J is TRBJ1-1 and V is TRBV6-5; 7 positions agree with TRBD1. CDR1 is MNHEY and CDR2 is SVGAGI in the germline V gene. This CDR3 has 15 residues. V shed 2 bases and J 5 bases; nucleotides not matched to a gene: 8. CDR3 loop: CASSYGMTGLTEAFF. In DNA form, the CDR3 reads TGTGCCAGCAGTTACGGAATGACAGGGTTGACTGAAGCTTTCTTT.

The chain has TRBV5-1 and TRBJ2-1; tentatively, D is TRBD2 (6 bases). Trimming removed 9 bases from V and 2 bases from J, with 15 bases in between. Germline loops: CDR1 SGHRS, CDR2 YFSETQ. This CDR3 contains 14 residues. For the CDR3, the DNA is TGCGCCACGGGGAAGGGACTCACCTACAATGAGCAGTTCTTC. Its protein is CATGKGLTYNEQFF.

This chain links TRBV6-5 with TRBJ1-2; D is unclear. Germline V lookup: CDR1 MNHEY, CDR2 SVGAGI. This CDR3 has 14 amino acids. Trimming left V 11 bases short and J 5 bases short, with 21 bases between. In nucleotides, the CDR3 is TGTGCCTGCCGACCCACCCGTCTAGGATATGGCTACACCTTC. This translates into CACRPTRLGYGYTF.